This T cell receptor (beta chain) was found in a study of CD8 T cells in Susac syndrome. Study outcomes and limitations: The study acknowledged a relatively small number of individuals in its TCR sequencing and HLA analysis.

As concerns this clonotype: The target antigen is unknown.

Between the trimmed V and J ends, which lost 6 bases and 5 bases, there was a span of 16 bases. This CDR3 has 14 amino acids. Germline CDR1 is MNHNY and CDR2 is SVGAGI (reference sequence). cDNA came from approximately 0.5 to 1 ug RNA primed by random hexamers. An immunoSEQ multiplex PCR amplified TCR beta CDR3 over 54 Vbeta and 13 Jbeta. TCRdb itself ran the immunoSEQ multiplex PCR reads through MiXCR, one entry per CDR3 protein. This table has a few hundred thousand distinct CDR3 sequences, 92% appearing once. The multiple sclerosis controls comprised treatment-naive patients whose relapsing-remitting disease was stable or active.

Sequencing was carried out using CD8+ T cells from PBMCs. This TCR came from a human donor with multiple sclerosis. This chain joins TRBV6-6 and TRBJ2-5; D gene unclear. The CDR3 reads CASSLGFSRETQYF. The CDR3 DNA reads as TGTGCCAGCAGCTTAGGGTTCTCCCGGGAGACCCAGTACTTC.